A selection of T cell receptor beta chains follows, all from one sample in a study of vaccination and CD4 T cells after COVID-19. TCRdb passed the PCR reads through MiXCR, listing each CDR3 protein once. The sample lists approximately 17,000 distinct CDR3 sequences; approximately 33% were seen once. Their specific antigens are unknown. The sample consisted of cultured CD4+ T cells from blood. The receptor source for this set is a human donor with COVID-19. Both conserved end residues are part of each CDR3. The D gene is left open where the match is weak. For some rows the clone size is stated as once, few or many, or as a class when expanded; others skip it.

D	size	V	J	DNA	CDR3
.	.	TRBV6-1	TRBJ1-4	TGTGCCAGCAGAAGACAGGATCCGGCTAATGAAAAACTGTTTTTT	CASRRQDPANEKLFF
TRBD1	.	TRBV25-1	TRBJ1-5	TGTGCCAGCAGTGGACAGGGGGTCAATCAGCCCCAGCATTTT	CASSGQGVNQPQHF
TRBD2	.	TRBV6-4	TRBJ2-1	TGTGCCAGCAGTGCCCTAGCGGGGGGGCCCCACAATGAGCAGTTCTTC	CASSALAGGPHNEQFF
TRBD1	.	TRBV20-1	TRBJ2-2	TGCAGTGCTAGAGAGGAAAACAGGGGGCCCGGGGAGCTGTCTTTT	CSAREENRGPGELSF
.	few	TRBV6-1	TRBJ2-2	TGTGCCAGCAGTGACCCGAGACGTAACACCGGGGAGCTGTTTTTT	CASSDPRRNTGELFF
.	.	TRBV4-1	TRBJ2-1	TGCGCCAGCAGCCAAGCGACGGGGCGCGGACGAGAGCAGTTCTTC	CASSQATGRGREQFF
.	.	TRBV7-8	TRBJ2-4	TGTGCCTCTGCCGGGACCTCTCGGGACATTCAGTACTTC	CASAGTSRDIQYF
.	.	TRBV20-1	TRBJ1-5	TGCAGTGCCCAAGGGAGGGATCAGCCCCAGCATTTT	CSAQGRDQPQHF
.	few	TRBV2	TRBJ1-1	TGTGCCACCTCGAAAAGGGACGGGGGCACTGAAGCTTTCTTT	CATSKRDGGTEAFF
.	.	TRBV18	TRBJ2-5	TGTGCCAGCTCACCACCGTTTGGAGAGACCCAGTACTTC	CASSPPFGETQYF
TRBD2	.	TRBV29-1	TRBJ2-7	TGCAGCGTTGAAAAAGGGACTAGCGGGGGGGCCGGCTCCTACGAGCAGTACTTC	CSVEKGTSGGAGSYEQYF
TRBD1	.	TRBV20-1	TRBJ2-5	TGCAGTGCTGGGGGAAGACAGGGGACGCAAGAGACCCAGTACTTC	CSAGGRQGTQETQYF
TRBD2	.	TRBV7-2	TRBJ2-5	TGTGCCAGCAGCTTAGTAGCGGGGCACGGGGAGACCCAGTACTTC	CASSLVAGHGETQYF
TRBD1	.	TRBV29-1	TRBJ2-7	TGCAGCGTGGACGGACAGGGGGATACCTACGAGCAGTACTTC	CSVDGQGDTYEQYF
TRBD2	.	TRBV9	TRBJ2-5	TGTGCCAGCAGCGTCACTAGCGGGGGGGCCGGGGAGACCCAGTACTTC	CASSVTSGGAGETQYF
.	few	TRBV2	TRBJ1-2	TGTGCCAGCAGTCCCGAAAGCTATGGCTACACCTTC	CASSPESYGYTF
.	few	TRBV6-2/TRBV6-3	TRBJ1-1	TGTGCCAGCACCCGGGTCGAGAACACTGAAGCTTTCTTT	CASTRVENTEAFF
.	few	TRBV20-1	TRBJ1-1	TGCAGTGCTAGCGAAGGGCCTACTGAAGCTTTCTTT	CSASEGPTEAFF
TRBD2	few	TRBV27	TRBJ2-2	TGTGCCAGCTCCTCCGGGACGGGGGGTTACGGGGAGCTGTTTTTT	CASSSGTGGYGELFF
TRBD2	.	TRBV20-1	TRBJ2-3	TGCAGTGCTACCGAGGTAGCGGGGAGATACACAGATACGCAGTATTTT	CSATEVAGRYTDTQYF
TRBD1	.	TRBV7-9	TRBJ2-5	TGTGCCAGCAGCCGGCCCGGGACAGTCGAAGAGACCCAGTACTTC	CASSRPGTVEETQYF
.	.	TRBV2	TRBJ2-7	TGTGCCAGCAGTGCGTATGGGGTCGAGCAGTACTTC	CASSAYGVEQYF
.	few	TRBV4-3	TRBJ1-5	TGCGCCAGCAGCCAAGATACAGGGAAGGGGCAGCCCCAGCATTTT	CASSQDTGKGQPQHF
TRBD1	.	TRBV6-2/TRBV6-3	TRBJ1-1	TGTGCCAGCAGTTATCGGGACAGGGACACTGAAGCTTTCTTT	CASSYRDRDTEAFF
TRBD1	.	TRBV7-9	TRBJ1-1	TGTGCCAGCAGCGCATACAGGGGGGCGAACACTGAAGCTTTCTTT	CASSAYRGANTEAFF
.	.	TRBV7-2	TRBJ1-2	TGTGCCAGCAGCTCAGGGAGGGGCTACACCTTC	CASSSGRGYTF
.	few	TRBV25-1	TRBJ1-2	TGTGCCAGCAGTGAAGGGAGGAGCTACACCTTC	CASSEGRSYTF